This TCR beta chain appears in the sequencing data of a study of shared clonotypes between healthy human individuals. Overall study: Sampling drew on donors who were a couple of women and a few men aged 18 to 49. Overall study results and limits: Roughly 5% of naive CD4 clonotypes were common to a few donors.

V gave up 5 bases and J gave up 4 bases; unmatched junction bases: 10. The CDR3 runs to 15 residues. The germline CDR1 and CDR2 sequences are SEHNR and FQNEAQ (reference sequence). Clones were read by immunoSEQ multiplex PCR, and TCRdb kept only the in-frame ones, dropping some. The sample has about 580,000 clones; nearly 98% are singletons. Worth noting for this clone: The antigen is undetermined.

The naive CD8 population came from CD45RO-negative cells selected for CCR7, without terminally differentiated effector memory CD45RA+ cells. The study enrolled healthy HIV-negative adults without recent acute infections or vaccinations as donors. The receptor was derived from a man aged 25-40 years in good health. Sequenced: naive CD8+ T cells sorted from blood. The chain couples TRBV7-9 to TRBJ2-7, with 8 bases lining up with TRBD1. The CDR3 nucleotides are TGTGCCAGCAGCCTCATAGGCGACAGGGGTTACGAGCAGTACTTC. It translates to CASSLIGDRGYEQYF.